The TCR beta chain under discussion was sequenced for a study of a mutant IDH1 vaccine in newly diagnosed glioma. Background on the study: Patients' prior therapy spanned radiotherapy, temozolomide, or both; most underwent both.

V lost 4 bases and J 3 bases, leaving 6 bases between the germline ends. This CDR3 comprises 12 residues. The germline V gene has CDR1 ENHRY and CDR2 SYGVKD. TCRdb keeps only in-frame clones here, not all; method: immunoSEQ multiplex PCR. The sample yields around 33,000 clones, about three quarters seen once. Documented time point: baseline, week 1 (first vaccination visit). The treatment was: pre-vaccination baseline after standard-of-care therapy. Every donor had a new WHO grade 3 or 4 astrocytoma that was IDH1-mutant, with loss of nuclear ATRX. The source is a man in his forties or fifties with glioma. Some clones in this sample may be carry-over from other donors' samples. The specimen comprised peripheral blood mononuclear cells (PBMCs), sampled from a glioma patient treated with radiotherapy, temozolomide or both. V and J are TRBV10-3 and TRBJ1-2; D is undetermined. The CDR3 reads CAISGRDYGYTF. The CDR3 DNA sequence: TGTGCCATCAGTGGAAGGGACTATGGCTACACCTTC.